This passage covers 17 T cell receptor beta chains from one sample sequenced in a study of blood T cell repertoires in COVID-19. Assay: immunoSEQ multiplex PCR; the TCRdb copy retains only in-frame clones and omits some. The sample yields approximately 100,000 clones, around 91% seen once. Sequencing was done on a sample of peripheral blood. These receptors all stem from a woman of 80 years or more with acute or convalescent COVID-19.

The V and J genes are TRBV7-2 and TRBJ1-6; 9 bases are shared with TRBD1. V was clipped by 5 bases and J by 0 bases; unmatched bases: 8. This CDR3 has 18 residues. The germline gives CDR1 SGHTA, CDR2 FQGNSA. The CDR3 reads CASSGGQGRGSYNSPLHF. The CDR3 DNA follows: TGTGCCAGCAGCGGAGGACAGGGGAGAGGCTCCTATAATTCACCCCTCCACTTT.

J is TRBJ1-6 and V is TRBV6-5, with unresolved D. The CDR3 has 14 amino acids. V lost 5 bases and J 6 bases, leaving 11 bases between the germline ends. Germline V gene lookup returns CDR1 MNHEY and CDR2 SVGAGI. CDR3 in DNA: TGTGCCAGCAGTATCTACTCATTTAATTCACCCCTCCACTTT. Amino acids: CASSIYSFNSPLHF.

The J gene is TRBJ1-1, the V gene TRBV6-5, with D tentatively TRBD1 (5 bases). Looked up from germline, CDR1 is MNHEY and CDR2 is SVGAGI. V lost 8 bases, J lost 2 bases, and 12 bases lay in between. CDR3 length: 13 amino acids. CDR3 bases: TGTGCCAGCTGGGGGGTAGGTAACACTGAAGCTTTCTTT. It is translated as CASWGVGNTEAFF.

CDR3 sequence: CASSDSSRRETDTEAFF. In nucleotides, the CDR3 is TGTGCCAGCAGTGACTCGAGTCGGAGGGAGACGGACACTGAAGCTTTCTTT. The chain links TRBV6-4 to TRBJ1-1; no clear D. The ends were cut back, 0 bases at V and 3 bases at J, with 17 bases in the middle. From germline, CDR1 is MRHNA and CDR2 SNTAGT. This CDR3 is built from 17 residues.

The J gene is TRBJ1-4, the V gene TRBV3-1 (or the pseudogene TRBV3-2); D not resolved. V lost 0 bases to trimming and J lost 11 bases, with 7 bases between them. The CDR3 totals 12 residues. CDR1 and CDR2 from the germline V gene are LGHDT and YNNKEL (reference sequence). The CDR3 loop reads CASSQDAAKLFF. The CDR3, as DNA: TGTGCCAGCAGCCAAGATGCGGCGAAACTGTTTTTT.

The rearrangement joins TRBV2 to TRBJ1-2, with TRBD1 identical over 7 bases. Germline V gene sequence: CDR1 SNHLY, CDR2 FYNNEI. Germline trimming cut 6 bases from V and 7 bases from J; bases unmatched to any gene: 11. The CDR3 has 14 residues. CDR3 nucleotide sequence: TGTGCCAGCAGAAACAGGGGTCTCCTCTTTGGCTACACCTTC. Encoded protein: CASRNRGLLFGYTF.

This clone showed up just a few times. This chain uses TRBV24-1 with TRBJ1-1; perhaps TRBD1 as D (5 bases). V lost 4 bases to trimming and J lost 5 bases, with 10 bases between them. The CDR3 length is 13 residues. Germline loops: CDR1 KGHDR, CDR2 SFDVKD. The CDR3 loop reads CATSDSHRTEAFF. CDR3 DNA: TGTGCCACCAGTGACAGCCACAGGACTGAAGCTTTCTTT.

This clone was picked up a small number of times. J is TRBJ1-2 and V is TRBV6-2 or TRBV6-3; D unclear. The CDR3 totals 13 residues. Germline V gene sequence: CDR1 MNHEY, CDR2 SVGEGT. Trimming took 2 bases from V and 3 from J, leaving 7 bases between them. The CDR3 DNA follows: TGTGCCAGCAGTTACCAGGATTACTATGGCTACACCTTC. It is translated as CASSYQDYYGYTF.

This rearrangement joins TRBV7-9 to TRBJ1-1; D gene uncertain. Deletions cut 4 bases from V and 6 bases from J, with 9 bases between. Germline V CDR1 and CDR2: SEHNR, FQNEAQ (reference sequence). This CDR3 has 12 amino acids. CDR3 region: CASSSMVSEAFF. The CDR3 coding sequence is TGTGCCAGCAGCTCTATGGTTTCTGAAGCTTTCTTT.

The chain uses TRBV5-4 and TRBJ2-5, with D uncertain. Trimming removed 1 base from V and 4 bases from J, with 8 bases in between. Germline CDR1 SGHNT, CDR2 YYREEE (reference sequence). There are 13 residues in the CDR3. The CDR3 loop is CASSLPDLETQYF. In DNA, the CDR3 is TGTGCCAGCAGCTTGCCAGATTTAGAGACCCAGTACTTC.

The chain links TRBV5-4 to TRBJ1-2; D call uncertain. Per the germline V gene, CDR1 is SGHNT and CDR2 is YYREEE (reference sequence). Trimming pared 0 bases from V and 5 bases from J, leaving 11 bases between. CDR3 length: 14 residues. Written as DNA, the CDR3 is TGTGCCAGCAGCTTGGGGAGAGGAGCATATGGCTACACCTTC. It translates to CASSLGRGAYGYTF.

The chain uses TRBV19 and TRBJ1-1; a weak D match, TRBD1 (5 bases). The germline gives CDR1 LNHDA, CDR2 SQIVND (reference sequence). The CDR3 length is 15 residues. Trimming took off 3 bases at V and 0 bases at J, with 11 bases between the two ends. CDR3 sequence: CASSIGGRVNTEAFF. In DNA form, the CDR3 reads TGTGCCAGTAGTATTGGTGGCAGGGTGAACACTGAAGCTTTCTTT.

The chain is built from TRBV15 and TRBJ1-6; 8 bases agree with TRBD1. V was pared by 7 bases and J by 13 bases, with 12 bases of the junction left unmatched. Germline CDR1 reads LNHNV; CDR2 reads YYDKDF (reference sequence). The CDR3 contains 14 residues. The DNA for the CDR3 is TGTGCCACCACCCCTTCTACAGGGGGAAGTCCCCTCCACTTT. This gives the protein CATTPSTGGSPLHF.

This sequence joins TRBV5-1 and TRBJ2-1, with a tentative D call TRBD2 (6 bases). Germline values: CDR1 SGHRS, CDR2 YFSETQ. The CDR3 has 14 residues. Trimming took off 6 bases at V and 3 bases at J, with 13 bases between the two ends. The CDR3 nucleotides are TGCGCCAGCAAGGGCGCCGGGGGCTACAATGAGCAGTTCTTC. This sequence encodes CASKGAGGYNEQFF. Full variable domain (missing parts from reference TRBV5-1 and TRBJ2-1): KAGVTQTPRYLIKTRGQQVTLSCSPISGHRSVSWYQQTPGQGLQFLFEYFSETQRNKGNFPGRFSGRQFSNSRSEMNVSTLELGDSALYLCASKGAGGYNEQFFGPGTRLTVL.

This sequence joins TRBV19 and TRBJ1-3; 7 bases fit TRBD1. The CDR3 is 16 amino acids. The ends lost 7 bases at V and 0 bases at J; junction bases unmatched: 9. The germline gives CDR1 LNHDA, CDR2 SQIVND (reference sequence). The CDR3 sequence is CASIETGAFSGNTIYF. The CDR3 DNA follows: TGTGCCAGTATTGAAACAGGGGCCTTCTCTGGAAACACCATATATTTT.

This chain joins TRBV6-5 and TRBJ2-7; 11 positions match TRBD2. CDR1 and CDR2 (germline): MNHEY, SVGAGI. The CDR3 consists of 15 residues. Trimming took 6 bases from V and 2 from J; bases not matched to a gene: 6. This CDR3 reads CASRRRLAGPYEQYF. The CDR3 DNA reads as TGTGCCAGCAGGCGCCGACTAGCGGGACCCTACGAGCAGTACTTC.

The chain combines TRBV7-9 with TRBJ2-5; 10 bases agree with TRBD2. The CDR3 length is 17 residues. Germline V gene data show CDR1 as SEHNR and CDR2 as FQNEAQ (reference sequence). V shed 3 bases, J shed 1 base, and the junction held 8 bases outside the gene matches. Here the CDR3 reads CASSFPSGGDLQETQYF. The CDR3 nucleotides read TGTGCCAGCAGCTTCCCTAGCGGGGGTGACCTCCAAGAGACCCAGTACTTC.